The subject of this entry is one T cell receptor beta chain. Its target is unknown. The sample is drawn from a study of T cells in Graves' hyperthyroidism and ophthalmopathy. Regarding the study as a whole: Most thyroid clonotypes expanded above 0.001 appeared in blood too. Ophthalmopathy was separated from stable hyperthyroidism by a 13 V-J model.

It was uncontrolled infection, other autoimmune disease, pregnancy or lactation that excluded patients. Diagnosing involved the use of clinical symptoms, serum thyroxine and TRAb, thyroid ultrasound and orbital computed tomography. Amplified TCR beta CDR3 regions came from RNA transcripts. A set of HTBI primers served as the primers for a first-round RT-PCR of the TCR CDR3. TCRdb processed the multiplex PCR reads anew with MiXCR; each CDR3 protein has one entry. The sample gives just over 550,000 distinct CDR3 sequences, 46% of which show up once; 8.2% is in the top ten. This CDR3 is 15 amino acids long. V lost 1 base to trimming and J lost 3 bases; unmatched junction nucleotides: 3. Germline V gene data show CDR1 as MNHNS and CDR2 as SASEGT.

What was sequenced was peripheral blood or thyroid tissue (not recorded which). The V and J genes are TRBV6-1 and TRBJ1-5, with TRBD1 identical over 7 bases. This clonotype was obtained from a woman aged 18-29 years with Graves' hyperthyroidism. Here the CDR3 DNA reads TGTGCCAGCAGTGAAGGACAGGGTTTCAATCAGCCCCAGCATTTT. Translation gives CASSEGQGFNQPQHF.